These 14 T cell receptor beta chains share one sample of origin, sequenced in a study of response to subunit inactivated influenza vaccine listed by TCRdb under 2018. Receptor amplification or capture employed RT-PCR. For sequencing, an Illumina HiSeq 2500 was employed. TCRdb ran its own pipeline on the public reads, namely fastp trimming at Q25 and MiXCR clone calling, and kept in-frame beta chains. Every entry covers one CDR3 protein and lists the most common genes and DNA from its rows. In this sample the table shows about 800,000 distinct CDR3 sequences, approximately 21% of which occur a single time. Roughly 10% of the sample is in the top ten clones. Sequencing used PBMCs from blood, obtained roughly 5 days after vaccination. These TCRs come from a man aged 50 or older who received an inactivated influenza vaccine. Donor details come from another sample of the same person, matched by shared clones.

The chain couples TRBV5-5 to TRBJ2-3, with D possibly matching TRBD2 (6 bases). CDR3 length: 15 amino acids. Trimming stripped 1 base from V and 10 bases from J, with 19 bases between. CDR1 and CDR2 from the germline V gene are SGHKS and YYEKEE (reference sequence). In nucleotides, the CDR3 is TGTGCCAGCAGCTTGAGATCCGACTCCAGGAGGGCGCAGTATTTT. It translates to CASSLRSDSRRAQYF.

The chain combines TRBV15 with TRBJ2-7; D gene ambiguous. The CDR3 is 15 amino acids. Trimming shortened V by 1 base and J by 7 bases, and 17 bases separated the two germline ends. Germline CDR1 reads LNHNV; CDR2 reads YYDKDF (reference sequence). Here the CDR3 DNA reads TGTGCCACCAGCAGAGCTGGCAGCCTCTCAGGAGAGCAGTACTTC. It yields the protein CATSRAGSLSGEQYF. Together with reference TRBV15 and TRBJ2-7, the CDR3 gives the full variable domain: DAMVIQNPRYQVTQFGKPVTLSCSQTLNHNVMYWYQQKSSQAPKLLFHYYDKDFNNEADTPDNFQSRRPNTSFCFLDIRSPGLGDTAMYLCATSRAGSLSGEQYFGPGTRLTVT.

The chain combines TRBV4-2 with TRBJ2-3, with 8 bases matching TRBD2. J was trimmed by 0 bases and V by 3 bases; bases with no gene match: 8. There are 17 residues in the CDR3. Germline CDR1 and CDR2: LGHNA and YNFKEQ. In DNA, the CDR3 is TGTGCCAGCAGCCATGCCCTAGCGGGTCAAAGCACAGATACGCAGTATTTT. This codes for CASSHALAGQSTDTQYF.

This clonotype was seen a few times. The V and J genes are TRBV5-1 and TRBJ2-7; D is unclear. The CDR3 runs to 14 residues. Deletions cut 4 bases from V and 1 base from J, with 12 bases between. Germline V lookup: CDR1 SGHRS, CDR2 YFSETQ. The CDR3: CASSPEIPSYEQYF. CDR3 DNA: TGCGCCAGCAGCCCAGAAATTCCGTCCTACGAGCAGTACTTC.

The gene calls are TRBV7-6 and TRBJ1-5, with a possible D match to TRBD1 (6 bases). The CDR3 has 14 amino acids. V was shortened by 9 bases and J by 3 bases, with 15 bases between the two germline ends. The germline CDR1 and CDR2 sequences are SGHVS and FNYEAQ. The CDR3 DNA reads TGTGCCAGACAGGGACTATCTTACAATCAGCCCCAGCATTTT. This encodes CARQGLSYNQPQHF.

The V gene is TRBV11-2, the J gene TRBJ1-4; D is ambiguous. Germline V lookup: CDR1 SGHAT, CDR2 FQNNGV. The CDR3 extends over 14 amino acids. V was clipped by 6 bases and J by 0 bases, with 8 bases between them. Here the CDR3 DNA reads TGTGCCAGCAGACCCGACACAACTAATGAAAAACTGTTTTTT. It translates to CASRPDTTNEKLFF.

The DNA of the CDR3 is TGTGCCAGCAGTCCCCTTGTGAGGGGAGGCGAGCAGTACTTC. It specifies CASSPLVRGGEQYF. This chain links TRBV27 with TRBJ2-7; TRBD2 is a possible D gene (6 bases). Trimming removed 5 bases from V and 6 bases from J, with 17 bases in between. The germline gives CDR1 MNHEY, CDR2 SMNVEV (reference sequence). The CDR3 has 14 amino acids.

This clonotype was detected only a few times. The CDR3 coding sequence is TGCGCCAGCAGCCCACCAACAGGGGGGGAGCTGTTTTTT. Amino acid sequence: CASSPPTGGELFF. This sequence joins TRBV4-3 and TRBJ2-2; possible D gene TRBD1, 6 bases. Trimming removed 4 bases from V and 8 bases from J, with 11 bases in between. This CDR3 is 13 amino acids long. Germline-derived CDR1 and CDR2 are LGHNA and YSLEER.

The chain carries TRBV11-2 and TRBJ2-3; 9 nucleotides align to TRBD2. The CDR3 has 14 amino acids. V dropped 5 bases and J dropped 5; count of bases not matched to a gene: 5. Germline V gene sequence: CDR1 SGHAT, CDR2 FQNNGV. In nucleotides, the CDR3 is TGTGCCAGCAGCGCTAGCGGGGAGGTAGATACGCAGTATTTT. Translated, it gives CASSASGEVDTQYF.

Comment on this clonotype: The CDR3 ends on some other residue instead of the conserved phenylalanine or tryptophan, so this is likely a read error. The CDR3 loop reads CASSSDSEGQYS. The CDR3 nucleotides are TGTGCCAGCAGCTCGGACAGCGAGGGGCAGTACTCC. This chain joins TRBV7-9 and TRBJ2-7; tentatively, D is TRBD1 (6 bases). Trimming cost V 4 bases and J 9 bases, with 13 bases left between them. The germline V gene encodes CDR1 SEHNR and CDR2 FQNEAQ (reference sequence). The length of the CDR3 is 12 residues.

This chain links TRBV6-5 with TRBJ1-5; D is possibly TRBD1 (5 bases). Germline CDR1 is MNHEY and CDR2 is SVGAGI. This CDR3 spans 14 amino acids. V was pared by 4 bases and J by 4 bases, with 11 bases between. This chain's CDR3 is CASSWGSGNQPQHF. CDR3 nucleotide sequence: TGTGCCAGCAGTTGGGGTTCAGGGAATCAGCCCCAGCATTTT.

The chain employs TRBV5-1 and TRBJ2-7; D is uncertain. The CDR3 runs to 14 residues. Per the germline V gene, CDR1 is SGHRS and CDR2 is YFSETQ. Between the trimmed V and J ends, which lost 2 bases and 4 bases, there was a span of 13 bases. CDR3 nucleotide sequence: TGCGCCAGCAGCTTAGACCTTAACGGATACGAGCAGTACTTC. It encodes CASSLDLNGYEQYF. The variable domain in full, completed from reference TRBV5-1 and TRBJ2-7, reads KAGVTQTPRYLIKTRGQQVTLSCSPISGHRSVSWYQQTPGQGLQFLFEYFSETQRNKGNFPGRFSGRQFSNSRSEMNVSTLELGDSALYLCASSLDLNGYEQYFGPGTRLTVT.

This chain joins TRBV12-3 or TRBV12-4 and TRBJ2-1; D call uncertain. The CDR3 totals 13 residues. V dropped 1 base and J dropped 12 bases, with 13 bases sitting between them. DNA for the CDR3: TGTGCCAGCAGTTTAGGGCGCCCGGCATGGCAGTTCTTC. Translating it yields CASSLGRPAWQFF.

This chain links TRBV4-1 with TRBJ2-3, with D unclear. The CDR3 is 13 residues long. With 1 base removed from V and 5 bases from J, the gap between germline ends came to 7 bases. Germline V gene lookup returns CDR1 MGHRA and CDR2 YSYEKL. CDR3 sequence (DNA): TGCGCCAGCAGCCAAGTCCTGTTAGATACGCAGTATTTT. Residues: CASSQVLLDTQYF.